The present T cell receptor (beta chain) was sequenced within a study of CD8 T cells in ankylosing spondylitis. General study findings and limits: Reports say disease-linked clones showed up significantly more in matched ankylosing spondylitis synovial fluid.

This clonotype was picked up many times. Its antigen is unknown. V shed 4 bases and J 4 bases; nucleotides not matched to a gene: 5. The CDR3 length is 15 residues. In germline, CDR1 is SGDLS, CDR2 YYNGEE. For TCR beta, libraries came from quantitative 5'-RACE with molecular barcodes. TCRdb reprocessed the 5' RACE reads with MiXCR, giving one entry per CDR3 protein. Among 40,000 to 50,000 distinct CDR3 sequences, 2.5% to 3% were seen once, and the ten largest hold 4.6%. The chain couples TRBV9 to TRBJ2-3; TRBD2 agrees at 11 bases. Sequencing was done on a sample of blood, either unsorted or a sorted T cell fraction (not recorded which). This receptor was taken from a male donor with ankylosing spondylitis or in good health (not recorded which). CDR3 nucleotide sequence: TGTGCCAGCAGCTTTAGCGGGAGGGCCCCAGATACGCAGTATTTT. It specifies CASSFSGRAPDTQYF.